The 12 T cell receptor beta chains below all came from one sample that was sequenced in a study of T cell changes during pregnancy in multiple sclerosis (dated by TCRdb to the late 2010s). The receptor library was made with the immunoSEQ multiplex PCR assay. TCRdb holds this immuneACCESS table with in-frame rearrangements only. Some clones are missing; in checked studies, unresolved V genes explain under half, and the rest has no known cause. This sample holds tens of thousands of clones; just over 85% were observed only once. 6.5% to 9.5% of the sample rests with the top ten. This specimen consisted of CD8+ T cells from peripheral blood mononuclear cells, obtained in the first trimester of pregnancy. Every receptor here comes from a female donor in good health, enrolled as a control in a pregnancy study.

The chain has TRBV6-5 and TRBJ1-4; D may be TRBD1 (5 bases). The germline V gene encodes CDR1 MNHEY and CDR2 SVGAGI. Between the trimmed V and J ends, which lost 0 bases and 1 base, there was a span of 6 bases. This CDR3 is 15 amino acids long. The CDR3 coding sequence is TGTGCCAGCAGTTACTCGCAGGGAACTAATGAAAAACTGTTTTTT. Protein sequence: CASSYSQGTNEKLFF.

V gene TRBV2 combines with J gene TRBJ2-5, with a possible D match to TRBD2 (5 bases). The germline gives CDR1 SNHLY, CDR2 FYNNEI. V lost 6 bases and J 3 bases, leaving 11 bases between the germline ends. The CDR3 sequence is 13 residues long. CDR3 bases: TGTGCCAGCAGGCCGGGGTTCAAAGAGACCCAGTACTTC. It codes for CASRPGFKETQYF.

This chain joins TRBV5-6 and TRBJ1-5; no definite D call. V gave up 2 bases and J gave up 2 bases, with 11 bases separating them. This CDR3 contains 15 residues. CDR1 SGHDT and CDR2 YYEEEE come from the germline V gene. CDR3 sequence (DNA): TGTGCCAGCAGCTTCGGGAGCGGGGGCAATCAGCCCCAGCATTTT. Translating gives CASSFGSGGNQPQHF.

The J gene is TRBJ2-7, the V gene TRBV7-8; D possibly corresponds to TRBD2 (7 bases). Trimming left V 8 bases short and J 5 bases short, with 16 bases between. The CDR3 runs to 13 residues. The germline V gene encodes CDR1 SGHVS and CDR2 FQNEAQ. The CDR3 DNA reads TGTGCCAGCTCCCCTCTGGGGGGGCACGAGCAGTACTTC. This gives the protein CASSPLGGHEQYF.

The chain couples TRBV27 to TRBJ2-7, with TRBD1 matching 9 bases. The CDR3 has 14 residues. The germline V gene has CDR1 MNHEY and CDR2 SMNVEV (reference sequence). V shed 4 bases and J 3 bases; nucleotides not matched to a gene: 4. The DNA of the CDR3 is TGTGCCAGCAGTTACAGGGGGCCAGACTACGAGCAGTACTTC. Amino acid sequence: CASSYRGPDYEQYF.

The chain has TRBV19 and TRBJ1-1; 9 bases match TRBD1. CDR1 LNHDA and CDR2 SQIVND come from the germline V gene (reference sequence). This CDR3 is 15 amino acids long. J lost 2 bases, V lost 1 base, and 2 bases had no gene match. In DNA form, the CDR3 reads TGTGCCAGTAGTATAGGGACAGGGGCCAACACTGAAGCTTTCTTT. This translates into CASSIGTGANTEAFF.

The rearrangement uses TRBV7-9 and TRBJ2-7; D gene uncertain. The V gene's germline CDR1 is SEHNR and CDR2 FQNEAQ (reference sequence). V lost 5 bases to trimming and J lost 4 bases, with 12 bases between them. The CDR3 sequence is 13 residues long. This CDR3 reads CASSPRSPYEQYF. Here the CDR3 DNA reads TGTGCCAGCAGCCCCAGATCCCCGTACGAGCAGTACTTC.

The rearrangement uses TRBV11-2 and TRBJ1-1, with D possibly TRBD1 on 5 matching bases. Germline loops: CDR1 SGHAT, CDR2 FQNNGV. CDR3 size: 13 residues. V lost 1 base to trimming and J lost 13 bases, with 16 bases between them. CDR3 nucleotides: TGTGCCAGCAGCTTAGGGGGAACAGGAACTGTTTTCTTT. This translates into CASSLGGTGTVFF.

The V gene is TRBV2, the J gene TRBJ1-2, with D tentatively TRBD1 (6 bases). V was clipped by 4 bases and J by 3 bases, with 6 bases between them. There are 12 residues in the CDR3. Germline-derived CDR1 and CDR2 are SNHLY and FYNNEI. CDR3 nucleotide sequence: TGTGCCAGCAGTGGGACAGACTATGGCTACACCTTC. Translation gives CASSGTDYGYTF.

The V gene is TRBV5-1, the J gene TRBJ2-3; 8 bases fit TRBD1. CDR1 and CDR2 from the germline V gene are SGHRS and YFSETQ. CDR3 length: 14 amino acids. J lost 4 bases, V lost 4 bases, and 5 bases had no gene match. CDR3 residues: CASSTWTGPDTQYF. The CDR3 nucleotides read TGCGCCAGCAGCACATGGACAGGGCCAGATACGCAGTATTTT.

CDR3 sequence reads: CASSRRGLQETQYF. CDR3 DNA sequence: TGTGCCAGTAGTAGGCGGGGGTTACAAGAGACCCAGTACTTC. This chain connects TRBV19 to TRBJ2-5; the match to TRBD2 covers 7 bases. Germline CDR1 LNHDA, CDR2 SQIVND (reference sequence). This CDR3 comprises 14 residues. V lost 4 bases and J lost 2; bases outside the gene matches: 4.

The chain is built from TRBV4-1 and TRBJ2-7, with TRBD1 identical over 7 bases. V trimming: 4 bases; J trimming: 4 bases; junction bases outside the gene matches: 16. There are 17 residues in the CDR3. The germline V gene has CDR1 MGHRA and CDR2 YSYEKL. The CDR3 nucleotides are TGCGCCAGCAGCCCATTTTCTCAAACAAGGGGGCGATACGAGCAGTACTTC. This codes for CASSPFSQTRGRYEQYF.